This T cell receptor beta chain was captured in a study of blood T cell repertoires in COVID-19. Overall study context: Researchers got acute and convalescent COVID-19 samples from the United States, Italy and Spain.

As processed by the authors: How many nucleated cells were present was estimated from reference gene primer amplification. Profiled with immunoSEQ multiplex PCR; TCRdb holds only in-frame clones, not every one. V, J and clone size were drawn from that table, and D and trimming were deduced from the DNA. The data contain tens of thousands of clones, roughly 87% of them singletons. V was clipped by 1 base and J by 4 bases; unmatched bases: 0. Germline CDR1 is LGHDT and CDR2 is YNNKEL (reference sequence). The CDR3 length is 13 residues. This TCR came from a man older than 75 in a cohort sampled during active COVID-19. The sample consisted of peripheral blood. The rearrangement uses TRBV3-1 (or the pseudogene TRBV3-2) and TRBJ1-2, with 7 positions matching TRBD1. The CDR3 DNA sequence: TGTGCCAGCAGCCAAGGGGACAGCTATGGCTACACCTTC. Its protein product is CASSQGDSYGYTF.